This entry lists 28 T cell receptor beta chains sequenced from one sample in a study of blood T cell repertoires in COVID-19. Method: immunoSEQ multiplex PCR; TCRdb's copy keeps in-frame clones and lacks some. The sample lists about 350,000 clones; about 90% were seen once. Sequenced sample: PBMCs or T cells enriched from blood (not recorded which). The source is a young woman who had recovered from COVID-19.

The chain couples TRBV5-4 to TRBJ2-5; 7 nucleotides align to TRBD1. This CDR3 has 15 amino acids. The J segment lost 2 bases and the V segment lost 1 base, leaving 5 bases of the junction unmatched. CDR1 and CDR2 from the germline V gene are SGHNT and YYREEE (reference sequence). CDR3 sequence reads: CASSLQGQRQETQYF. CDR3 nucleotides: TGTGCCAGCAGCTTGCAGGGACAGAGACAAGAGACCCAGTACTTC.

This chain links TRBV27 with TRBJ1-2; D possibly corresponds to TRBD1 (6 bases). There are 12 residues in the CDR3. The germline V gene has CDR1 MNHEY and CDR2 SMNVEV (reference sequence). V lost 10 bases and J 7 bases, leaving 16 bases between the germline ends. The CDR3 sequence: CATRGRGGGYTF. The CDR3 nucleotides read TGTGCCACCAGAGGAAGGGGGGGTGGCTACACCTTC.

This chain links TRBV7-2 with TRBJ2-1; D may be TRBD1 (5 bases). CDR1 and CDR2 (germline): SGHTA, FQGNSA. The CDR3 runs 14 residues. The V end lost 5 bases, the J end lost 7 bases, and 15 bases lay between the germline ends. CDR3 region: CASSPQGGWNEQFF. In DNA form, the CDR3 reads TGTGCCAGCAGCCCCCAGGGTGGGTGGAATGAGCAGTTCTTC.

This clone was picked up many times. This chain joins TRBV19 and TRBJ2-2, with D possibly TRBD2 on 6 matching bases. The germline CDR1 and CDR2 sequences are LNHDA and SQIVND (reference sequence). The CDR3 spans 14 residues. Trimming removed 5 bases at V and 5 bases at J, with 12 bases between. Here the CDR3 reads CASSRQGGTGELFF. CDR3 bases: TGTGCCAGTAGTCGGCAGGGAGGAACCGGGGAGCTGTTTTTT. Based on the CDR3 plus reference TRBV19 and TRBJ2-2, the full variable domain is DGGITQSPKYLFRKEGQNVTLSCEQNLNHDAMYWYRQDPGQGLRLIYYSQIVNDFQKGDIAEGYSVSREKKESFPLTVTSAQKNPTAFYLCASSRQGGTGELFFGEGSRLTVL.

The V call is TRBV20-1, the J call TRBJ1-1; 7 bases are a match to TRBD1. CDR1 is DFQATT and CDR2 is SNEGSKA in the germline V gene (reference sequence). The CDR3 loop spans 15 amino acids. V gave up 3 bases and J gave up 4 bases; unmatched junction bases: 11. In DNA form, the CDR3 reads TGCAGTGCTAGTAGACAGGGTCTAGTGAGCACTGAAGCTTTCTTT. Protein: CSASRQGLVSTEAFF.

The rearrangement joins TRBV2 to TRBJ1-5; D possibly corresponds to TRBD1 (6 bases). The V end was cut by 5 bases, the J end by 4 bases, with 15 bases between. This CDR3 is 15 amino acids long. Germline V gives CDR1 SNHLY, CDR2 FYNNEI. The CDR3 coding sequence is TGTGCCAGCAGTCCCGGGGAGGGGGGGAATCAGCCCCAGCATTTT. It translates to CASSPGEGGNQPQHF.

The chain has TRBV21-1 and TRBJ2-1; the tabulated D call, TRBD2, remains unverified against the DNA. TRBV21-1 is an annotated pseudogene. The CDR3 has 19 residues. The CDR3 DNA reads as TGTGCCAGCAGCAAGTATCGAGTAGCGGGGGAGGATAGGGAGGATGAGCAGTTCTTC. It translates to CASSKYRVAGEDREDEQFF.

This clone has only one observation. The CDR3 sequence is CASSSPLSGEGGTYEQYF. The CDR3 DNA sequence: TGTGCCAGCAGCTCACCCCTGTCGGGGGAGGGGGGAACCTACGAGCAGTACTTC. The V gene is TRBV5-6, the J gene TRBJ2-7; tentative D call: TRBD2 (7 bases). CDR1 and CDR2 (germline): SGHDT, YYEEEE. The CDR3 runs to 18 residues. The V gene lost 3 bases and the J gene lost 2 bases, with 24 bases spanning the gap.

The V and J genes are TRBV10-3 and TRBJ1-3; no definite D call. The CDR3 sequence is 13 residues long. The V end was cut by 6 bases, the J end by 2 bases, with 8 bases between. Germline V gene sequence: CDR1 ENHRY, CDR2 SYGVKD. CDR3 in DNA: TGTGCCATCAGAGCGGACGCTGGAAACACCATATATTTT. This translates into CAIRADAGNTIYF.

The sample holds one count of this clone. The chain links TRBV27 to TRBJ2-7; D possibly corresponds to TRBD2 (6 bases). The germline CDR1 and CDR2 sequences are MNHEY and SMNVEV (reference sequence). Trimming removed 3 bases from V and 7 bases from J, with 13 bases in between. The CDR3 runs 13 residues. The CDR3, as DNA: TGTGCCAGCAGTTTCTCACAGGCGGGAGAGCAGTACTTC. Protein sequence: CASSFSQAGEQYF.

The CDR3 coding sequence is TGTGCCAGCAGTTCCTCGGGGGGGGAGTGGACTGAAGCTTTCTTT. It translates to CASSSSGGEWTEAFF. The chain links TRBV27 to TRBJ1-1; D is perhaps TRBD1 (5 bases). V lost 4 bases and J 5 bases, leaving 17 bases between the germline ends. The CDR3 loop spans 15 amino acids. Germline assignment: CDR1 MNHEY and CDR2 SMNVEV (reference sequence).

V usage is TRBV13 and J usage is TRBJ2-1; 11 bases map to TRBD1. V lost 5 bases, J lost 0 bases, and 15 bases stayed unmatched. The germline V gene encodes CDR1 PRHDT and CDR2 FYEKMQ (reference sequence). This CDR3 spans 20 amino acids. CDR3 region: CASSTYNRDRGKSSYNEQFF. The DNA for the CDR3 is TGTGCCAGCAGCACATACAACCGGGACAGGGGGAAAAGCTCCTACAATGAGCAGTTCTTC.

The chain combines TRBV3-1 (or the pseudogene TRBV3-2) with TRBJ1-1; a possible D gene is TRBD1 (6 bases). Trimming removed 5 bases at V and 1 base at J, with 11 bases between. Germline V lookup: CDR1 LGHDT, CDR2 YNNKEL (reference sequence). The CDR3 consists of 14 residues. CDR3 in DNA: TGTGCCAGCAGCGGAAGACAGGCGAACACTGAAGCTTTCTTT. Amino acids: CASSGRQANTEAFF.

V usage is TRBV13 and J usage is TRBJ2-5, with D possibly matching TRBD2 (5 bases). CDR1 is PRHDT, CDR2 FYEKMQ, per germline (reference sequence). Trimming cost V 6 bases and J 2 bases, with 13 bases left between them. The CDR3 contains 14 residues. The CDR3 protein is CASSREGPQETQYF. CDR3 nucleotide sequence: TGTGCCAGCAGTAGAGAGGGTCCTCAAGAGACCCAGTACTTC.

This clone was detected only once. The chain recombines TRBV11-2 with TRBJ1-4; tentative D call: TRBD1 (5 bases). Trimming took off 2 bases at V and 8 bases at J, with 15 bases between the two ends. The CDR3 is 15 amino acids. Germline V gene sequence: CDR1 SGHAT, CDR2 FQNNGV. This CDR3 reads CASSLWRGLKEKLFF. The CDR3 DNA reads TGTGCCAGCAGCTTATGGAGGGGTTTAAAAGAAAAACTGTTTTTT. The whole variable domain, filled in from reference TRBV11-2 and TRBJ1-4, reads EAGVAQSPRYKIIEKRQSVAFWCNPISGHATLYWYQQILGQGPKLLIQFQNNGVVDDSQLPKDRFSAERLKGVDSTLKIQPAKLEDSAVYLCASSLWRGLKEKLFFGSGTQLSVL.

V usage is TRBV28 and J usage is TRBJ2-1, with a possible D match to TRBD2 (6 bases). CDR1 MDHEN and CDR2 SYDVKM come from the germline V gene. The V and J ends lost 3 bases and 4 bases respectively, with 10 bases between them. CDR3 length: 14 amino acids. The CDR3 reads CASSLEGPYNEQFF. The CDR3 DNA is TGTGCCAGCAGTTTGGAGGGGCCATACAATGAGCAGTTCTTC.

Only a few counts were recorded for this clone. J is TRBJ2-7 and V is TRBV7-9, with D unclear. The V and J ends lost 5 bases and 6 bases respectively, with 11 bases between them. Germline CDR1 reads SEHNR; CDR2 reads FQNEAQ (reference sequence). CDR3 length: 12 residues. The CDR3 here is CASSLTTGEQYF. In DNA form, the CDR3 reads TGTGCCAGCAGCCTAACGACGGGCGAGCAGTACTTC. The full variable domain, rest sourced from reference TRBV7-9 and TRBJ2-7, is DTGVSQNPRHKITKRGQNVTFRCDPISEHNRLYWYRQTLGQGPEFLTYFQNEAQLEKSRLLSDRFSAERPKGSFSTLEIQRTEQGDSAMYLCASSLTTGEQYFGPGTRLTVT.

This chain uses TRBV5-8 with TRBJ1-4; 10 bases agree with TRBD1. V lost 2 bases, J lost 8 bases, and 6 bases stayed unmatched. There are 15 residues in the CDR3. Germline V lookup: CDR1 SGHTS, CDR2 YDEGEE. DNA for the CDR3: TGTGCCAGCAGCTTAACCGGGACAGGGGCCGAAAAACTGTTTTTT. This encodes CASSLTGTGAEKLFF.

This clone came up once. The genes are TRBV24-1 and TRBJ1-1; TRBD1 might be the D (5 bases). Germline values: CDR1 KGHDR, CDR2 SFDVKD. Deletions cut 5 bases from V and 6 bases from J, with 15 bases between. This CDR3 is 14 amino acids long. In DNA form, the CDR3 reads TGTGCCACCAGTGCCGGGGCCCGGGGGGCTGAAGCTTTCTTT. Residues: CATSAGARGAEAFF.

This chain links TRBV19 with TRBJ1-2; 10 bases line up with TRBD1. The germline V gene encodes CDR1 LNHDA and CDR2 SQIVND (reference sequence). The CDR3 length is 15 residues. Trimming removed 6 bases from V and 8 bases from J; junction bases left unmatched: 12. CDR3 coding DNA: TGTGCCAGTAGCTTAAATCCGGGACAGGGGATGGGCTACACCTTC. It codes for CASSLNPGQGMGYTF. The full variable domain, its missing parts supplied by reference TRBV19 and TRBJ1-2, is DGGITQSPKYLFRKEGQNVTLSCEQNLNHDAMYWYRQDPGQGLRLIYYSQIVNDFQKGDIAEGYSVSREKKESFPLTVTSAQKNPTAFYLCASSLNPGQGMGYTFGSGTRLTVV.

V is TRBV14 and J is TRBJ2-2; no definite D call. V was clipped by 1 base and J by 1 base, with 4 bases between them. This CDR3 spans 14 amino acids. CDR1 is SGHDN, CDR2 FVKESK, per germline. This CDR3 reads CASSQVRNTGELFF. The CDR3 DNA sequence: TGTGCCAGCAGCCAAGTGAGGAACACCGGGGAGCTGTTTTTT.

V and J are TRBV27 and TRBJ1-4, with D perhaps matching TRBD1 (6 bases). Germline CDR1 and CDR2: MNHEY and SMNVEV (reference sequence). V was cut by 3 bases and J by 4 bases, with 21 bases left in between. The CDR3 consists of 18 residues. The CDR3 region is CASSFSSVRDTINEKLFF. The CDR3 DNA reads as TGTGCCAGCAGTTTTTCGTCAGTCCGGGACACCATTAATGAAAAACTGTTTTTT.

The J gene is TRBJ2-7, the V gene TRBV5-1, with unresolved D. CDR3 length: 12 amino acids. The V end was cut by 4 bases, the J end by 5 bases, with 10 bases between. The germline V gene encodes CDR1 SGHRS and CDR2 YFSETQ. The CDR3 DNA is TGCGCCAGCAGCCCCCGCGTTGACGAGCAGTACTTC. Amino acids: CASSPRVDEQYF.

The chain combines TRBV28 with TRBJ1-4, with D hard to call. This CDR3 is 14 amino acids long. Looked up from germline, CDR1 is MDHEN and CDR2 is SYDVKM. Trimming took off 2 bases at V and 5 bases at J, with 9 bases between the two ends. CDR3 in amino acids: CASSLGGQNEKLFF. CDR3 DNA: TGTGCCAGCAGTTTAGGAGGTCAAAATGAAAAACTGTTTTTT.

The chain carries TRBV15 and TRBJ1-1; D remains ambiguous. Trimming stripped 5 bases from V and 1 base from J, with 11 bases between. The CDR3 contains 14 residues. Germline V gene sequence: CDR1 LNHNV, CDR2 YYDKDF (reference sequence). DNA of the CDR3: TGTGCCACCAGCGCCCCCCGACAGAACACTGAAGCTTTCTTT. This codes for CATSAPRQNTEAFF.

The V gene is TRBV7-9, the J gene TRBJ2-3; 8 nucleotides agree with TRBD1. CDR1 is SEHNR and CDR2 is FQNEAQ in the germline V gene (reference sequence). Losses at the gene ends were 2 bases for V and 5 bases for J; bases not matched to a gene: 6. The CDR3 is made up of 15 amino acids. The CDR3 region is CASSLRRGQLDTQYF. The CDR3 DNA reads TGTGCCAGCAGCTTACGCAGGGGGCAACTAGATACGCAGTATTTT.

J is TRBJ2-7 and V is TRBV12-2; the table's D call TRBD2 went unverified against the DNA. TRBV12-2 is a recognized pseudogene. The CDR3 has 17 amino acids. The DNA for the CDR3 is TGTGCAAGTCGCTTAGAACCGGCGAGCGGGGAAACCTACGAGCAGTACTTC. Protein sequence: CASRLEPASGETYEQYF.

The CDR3 nucleotides are TGTGCCACCAGCTCCCGGGGGACCTACAATGAGCAGTTCTTC. It yields the protein CATSSRGTYNEQFF. The chain is built from TRBV15 and TRBJ2-1, with D perhaps matching TRBD2 (6 bases). The V gene's germline CDR1 is LNHNV and CDR2 YYDKDF (reference sequence). The ends were cut back, 5 bases at V and 2 bases at J, with 10 bases in the middle. There are 14 residues in the CDR3.